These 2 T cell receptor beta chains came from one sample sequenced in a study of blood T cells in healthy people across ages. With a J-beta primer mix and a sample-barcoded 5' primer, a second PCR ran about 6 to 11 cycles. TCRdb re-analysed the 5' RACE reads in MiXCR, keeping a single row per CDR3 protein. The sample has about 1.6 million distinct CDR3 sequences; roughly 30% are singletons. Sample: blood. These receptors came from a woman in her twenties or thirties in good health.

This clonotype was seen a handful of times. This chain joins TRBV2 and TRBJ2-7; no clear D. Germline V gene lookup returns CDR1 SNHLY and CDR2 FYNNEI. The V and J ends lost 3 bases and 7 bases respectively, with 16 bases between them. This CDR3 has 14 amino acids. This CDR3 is CASSDRVGTNEQYF. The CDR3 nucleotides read TGTGCCAGCAGTGATAGGGTCGGTACTAATGAGCAGTACTTC.

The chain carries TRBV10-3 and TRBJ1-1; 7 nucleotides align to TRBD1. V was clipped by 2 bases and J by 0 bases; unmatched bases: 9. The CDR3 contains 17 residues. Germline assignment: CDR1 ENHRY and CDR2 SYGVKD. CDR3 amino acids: CAISERGREVMNTEAFF. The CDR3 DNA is TGTGCCATCAGTGAGAGGGGGCGAGAAGTGATGAACACTGAAGCTTTCTTT.